This T cell receptor beta chain is drawn from a study of graft-versus-host responses after intestinal transplantation. On the study more broadly: The study gave all recipients anti-thymocyte globulin induction, then tacrolimus and steroids for approximately three years. Study-level findings and limits: Peak circulating GvH clone levels tracked with early post-transplant HvG declines. Some patients had graft-donor T cell macrochimerism, and their allografts showed high graft-versus-host to host-versus-graft clonal ratios. The authors found GvH clones in recipient marrow, some appearing first in ileum or blood.

Repertoires were generated with immunoSEQ multiplex PCR, while TCRdb's copy carries only in-frame clones and drops some. Among 50,000 to 60,000 clones listed, 85% to 95% were seen once. Comments on this clone: What it binds is not known.

The material sequenced was unstimulated CD4+ T cells sorted from spleen or lymph node cells, taken before transplant. This sequence was found in a human donor who was the organ donor for an intestinal transplant.

Here the CDR3 DNA reads TGTGCCAGCAGTCGAAGGGGGGCTCCGGGCCTAACCATATATTTT. It yields the protein CASSRRGAPGLTIYF. The V and J genes are TRBV28 and TRBJ1-3, with a possible D match to TRBD1 (6 bases). Trimming cost V 5 bases and J 10 bases, with 21 bases left between them. Germline V gives CDR1 MDHEN, CDR2 SYDVKM. The CDR3 consists of 15 residues.